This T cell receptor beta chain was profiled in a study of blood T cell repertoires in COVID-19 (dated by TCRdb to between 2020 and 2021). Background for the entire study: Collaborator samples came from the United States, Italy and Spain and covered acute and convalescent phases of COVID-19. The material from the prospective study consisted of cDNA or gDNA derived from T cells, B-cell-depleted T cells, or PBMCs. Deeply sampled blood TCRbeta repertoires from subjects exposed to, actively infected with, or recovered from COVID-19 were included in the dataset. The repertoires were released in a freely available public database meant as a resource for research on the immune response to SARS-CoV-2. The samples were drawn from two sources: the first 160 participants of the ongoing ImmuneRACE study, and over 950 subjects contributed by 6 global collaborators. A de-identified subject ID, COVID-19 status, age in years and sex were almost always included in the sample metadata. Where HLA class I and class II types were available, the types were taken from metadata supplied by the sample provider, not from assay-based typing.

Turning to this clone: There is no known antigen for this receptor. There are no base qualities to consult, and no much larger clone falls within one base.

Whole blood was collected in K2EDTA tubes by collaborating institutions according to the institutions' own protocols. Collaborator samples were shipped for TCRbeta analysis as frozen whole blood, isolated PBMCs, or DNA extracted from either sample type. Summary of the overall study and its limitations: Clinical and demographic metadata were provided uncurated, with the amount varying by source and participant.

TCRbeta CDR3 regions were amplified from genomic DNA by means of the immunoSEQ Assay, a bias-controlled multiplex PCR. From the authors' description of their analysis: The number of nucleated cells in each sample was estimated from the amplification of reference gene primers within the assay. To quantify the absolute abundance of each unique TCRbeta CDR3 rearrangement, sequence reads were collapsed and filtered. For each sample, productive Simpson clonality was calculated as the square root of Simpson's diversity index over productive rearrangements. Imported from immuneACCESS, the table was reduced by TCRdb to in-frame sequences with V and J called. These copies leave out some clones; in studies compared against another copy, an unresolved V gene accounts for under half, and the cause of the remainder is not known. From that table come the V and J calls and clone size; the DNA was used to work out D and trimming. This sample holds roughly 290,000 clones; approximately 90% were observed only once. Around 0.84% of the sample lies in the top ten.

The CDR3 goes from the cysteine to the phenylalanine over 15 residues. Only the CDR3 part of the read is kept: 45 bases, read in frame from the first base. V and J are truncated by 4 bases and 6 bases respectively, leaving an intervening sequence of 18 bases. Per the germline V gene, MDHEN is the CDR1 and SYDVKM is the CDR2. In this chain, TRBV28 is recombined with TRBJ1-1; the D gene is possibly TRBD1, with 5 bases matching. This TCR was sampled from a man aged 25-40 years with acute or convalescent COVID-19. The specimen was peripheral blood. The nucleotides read TGTGCCAGCAGTTCCACCAGGGCCAATGCCCCTGAAGCTTTCTTT. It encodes CASSSTRANAPEAFF.